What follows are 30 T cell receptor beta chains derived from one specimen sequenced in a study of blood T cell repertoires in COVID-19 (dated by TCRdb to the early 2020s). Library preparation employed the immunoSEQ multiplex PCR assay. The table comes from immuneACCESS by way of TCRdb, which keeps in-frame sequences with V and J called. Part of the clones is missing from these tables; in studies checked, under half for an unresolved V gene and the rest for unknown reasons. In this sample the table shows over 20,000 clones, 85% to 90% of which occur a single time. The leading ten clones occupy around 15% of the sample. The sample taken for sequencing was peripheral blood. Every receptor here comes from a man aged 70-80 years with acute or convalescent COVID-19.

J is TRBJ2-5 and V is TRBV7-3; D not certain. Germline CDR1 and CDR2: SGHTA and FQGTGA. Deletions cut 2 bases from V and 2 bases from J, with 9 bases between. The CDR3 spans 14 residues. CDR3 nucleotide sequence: TGTGCCAGCAGCTTAGGCTCGGGTCAAGAGACCCAGTACTTC. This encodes CASSLGSGQETQYF.

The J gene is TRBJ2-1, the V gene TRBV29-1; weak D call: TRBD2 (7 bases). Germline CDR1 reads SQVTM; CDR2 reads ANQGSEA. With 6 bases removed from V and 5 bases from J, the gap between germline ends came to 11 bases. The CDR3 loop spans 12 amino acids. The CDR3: CSVGEGDNEQFF. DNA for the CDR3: TGCAGCGTAGGGGAGGGGGACAATGAGCAGTTCTTC.

This CDR3 is CASSGLTGGSYEQYF. The DNA for the CDR3 is TGTGCCAGCAGCGGATTGACAGGTGGCTCCTACGAGCAGTACTTC. The chain has TRBV7-8 and TRBJ2-7; possible D gene TRBD1, 6 bases. The CDR3 is 15 amino acids. Germline CDR1 SGHVS, CDR2 FQNEAQ. The V end lost 5 bases, the J end lost 0 bases, and 14 bases lay between the germline ends.

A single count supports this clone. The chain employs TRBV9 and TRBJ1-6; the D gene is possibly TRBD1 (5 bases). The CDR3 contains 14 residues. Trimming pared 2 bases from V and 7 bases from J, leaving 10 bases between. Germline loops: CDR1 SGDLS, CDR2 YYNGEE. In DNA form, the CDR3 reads TGTGCCAGCAGCGTGGAGGGGTCCAATTCACCCCTCCACTTT. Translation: CASSVEGSNSPLHF.

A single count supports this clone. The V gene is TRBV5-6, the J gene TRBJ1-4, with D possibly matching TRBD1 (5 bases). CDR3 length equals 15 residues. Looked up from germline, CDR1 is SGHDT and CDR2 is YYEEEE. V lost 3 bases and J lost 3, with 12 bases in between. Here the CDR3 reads CASSSQGQANEKLFF. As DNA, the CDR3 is TGTGCCAGCAGCTCCCAGGGTCAGGCTAATGAAAAACTGTTTTTT. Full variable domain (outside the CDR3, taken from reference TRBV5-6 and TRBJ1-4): DAGVTQSPTHLIKTRGQQVTLRCSPKSGHDTVSWYQQALGQGPQFIFQYYEEEERQRGNFPDRFSGHQFPNYSSELNVNALLLGDSALYLCASSSQGQANEKLFFGSGTQLSVL.

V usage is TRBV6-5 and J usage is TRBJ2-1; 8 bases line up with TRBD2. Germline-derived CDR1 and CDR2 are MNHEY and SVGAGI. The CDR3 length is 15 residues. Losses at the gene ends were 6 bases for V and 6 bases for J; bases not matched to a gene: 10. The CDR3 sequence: CASSRGTRDPNEQFF. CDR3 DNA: TGTGCCAGCAGCCGCGGGACTAGGGACCCCAATGAGCAGTTCTTC.

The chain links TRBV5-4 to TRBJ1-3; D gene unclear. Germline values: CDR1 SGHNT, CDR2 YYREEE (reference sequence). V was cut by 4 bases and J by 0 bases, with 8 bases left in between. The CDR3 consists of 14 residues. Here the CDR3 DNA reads TGTGCCAGCAGCCGTACTATCTCTGGAAACACCATATATTTT. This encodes CASSRTISGNTIYF.

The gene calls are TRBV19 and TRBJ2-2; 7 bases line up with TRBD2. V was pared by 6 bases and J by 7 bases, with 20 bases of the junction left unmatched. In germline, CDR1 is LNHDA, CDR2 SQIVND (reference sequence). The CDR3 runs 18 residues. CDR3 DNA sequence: TGTGCCAGTAGGGCTTACCCAAGGGAGGGAATGATTCACGGGGAGCTGTTTTTT. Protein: CASRAYPREGMIHGELFF.

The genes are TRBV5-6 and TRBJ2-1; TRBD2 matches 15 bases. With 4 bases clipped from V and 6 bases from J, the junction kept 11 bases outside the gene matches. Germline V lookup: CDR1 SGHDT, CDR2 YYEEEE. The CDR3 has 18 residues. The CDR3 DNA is TGTGCCAGCAGCCGTGGACTAGCGGGAGGGTTTTCTACCAATGAGCAGTTCTTC. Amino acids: CASSRGLAGGFSTNEQFF. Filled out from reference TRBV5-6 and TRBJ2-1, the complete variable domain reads DAGVTQSPTHLIKTRGQQVTLRCSPKSGHDTVSWYQQALGQGPQFIFQYYEEEERQRGNFPDRFSGHQFPNYSSELNVNALLLGDSALYLCASSRGLAGGFSTNEQFFGPGTRLTVL.

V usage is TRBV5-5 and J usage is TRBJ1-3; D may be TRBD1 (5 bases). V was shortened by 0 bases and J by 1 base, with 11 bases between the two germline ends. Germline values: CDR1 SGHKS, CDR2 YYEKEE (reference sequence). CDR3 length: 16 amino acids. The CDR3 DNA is TGTGCCAGCAGCTTGGCCACAGGAGAATCTGGAAACACCATATATTTT. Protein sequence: CASSLATGESGNTIYF.

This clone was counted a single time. The CDR3 DNA sequence: TGTGCCATCAGTGAGCCCCCTTCGGGACAGGGGGATCAGCCCCAGCATTTT. Amino acids: CAISEPPSGQGDQPQHF. The chain is built from TRBV10-3 and TRBJ1-5, with 11 bases lining up with TRBD1. The CDR3 length is 17 residues. V gave up 2 bases and J gave up 5 bases; unmatched junction bases: 8. Germline CDR1 is ENHRY and CDR2 is SYGVKD.

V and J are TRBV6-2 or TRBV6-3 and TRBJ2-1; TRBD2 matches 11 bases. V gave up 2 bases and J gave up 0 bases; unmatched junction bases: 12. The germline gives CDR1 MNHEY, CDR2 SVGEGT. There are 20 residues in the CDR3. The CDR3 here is CASSYRLLAGDRSSYNEQFF. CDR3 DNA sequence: TGTGCCAGCAGTTACCGGTTACTAGCGGGAGACAGGAGCTCCTACAATGAGCAGTTCTTC.

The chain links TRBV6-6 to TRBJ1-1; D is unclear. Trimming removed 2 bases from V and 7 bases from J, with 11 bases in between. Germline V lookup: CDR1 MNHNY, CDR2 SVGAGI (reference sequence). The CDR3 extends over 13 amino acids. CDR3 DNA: TGTGCCAGCAGTTACGGCACGGAGAGTGAAGCTTTCTTT. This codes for CASSYGTESEAFF.

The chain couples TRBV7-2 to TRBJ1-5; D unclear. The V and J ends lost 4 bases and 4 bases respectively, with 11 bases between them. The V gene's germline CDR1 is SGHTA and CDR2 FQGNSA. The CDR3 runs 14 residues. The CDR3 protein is CASSSRTRNQPQHF. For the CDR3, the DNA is TGTGCCAGCAGCTCCCGCACGAGAAATCAGCCCCAGCATTTT.

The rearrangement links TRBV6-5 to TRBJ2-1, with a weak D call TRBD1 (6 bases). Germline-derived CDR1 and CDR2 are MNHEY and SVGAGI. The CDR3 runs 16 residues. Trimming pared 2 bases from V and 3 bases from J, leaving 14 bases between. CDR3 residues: CASSYTGNGFYNEQFF. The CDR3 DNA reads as TGTGCCAGCAGTTACACAGGGAATGGATTCTACAATGAGCAGTTCTTC.

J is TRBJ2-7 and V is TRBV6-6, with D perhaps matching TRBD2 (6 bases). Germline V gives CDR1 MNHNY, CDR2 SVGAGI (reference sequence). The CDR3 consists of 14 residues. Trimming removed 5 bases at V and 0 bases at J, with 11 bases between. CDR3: CASSRDFSSYEQYF. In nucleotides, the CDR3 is TGTGCCAGCAGTCGGGACTTCAGCTCCTACGAGCAGTACTTC.

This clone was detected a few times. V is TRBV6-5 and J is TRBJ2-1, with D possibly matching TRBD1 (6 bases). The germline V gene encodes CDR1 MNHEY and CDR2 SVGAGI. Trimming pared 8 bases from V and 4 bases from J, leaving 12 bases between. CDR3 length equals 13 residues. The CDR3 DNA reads TGTGCCAGCCTAGGGGGAAGGTACAATGAGCAGTTCTTC. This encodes CASLGGRYNEQFF.

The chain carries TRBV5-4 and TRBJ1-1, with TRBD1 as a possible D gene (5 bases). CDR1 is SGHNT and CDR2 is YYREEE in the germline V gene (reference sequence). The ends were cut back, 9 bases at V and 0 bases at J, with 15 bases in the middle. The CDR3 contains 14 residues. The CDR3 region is CATHRGHMNTEAFF. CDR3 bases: TGTGCCACCCACAGAGGACATATGAACACTGAAGCTTTCTTT. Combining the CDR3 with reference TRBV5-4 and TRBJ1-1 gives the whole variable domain ETGVTQSPTHLIKTRGQQVTLRCSSQSGHNTVSWYQQALGQGPQFIFQYYREEENGRGNFPPRFSGLQFPNYSSELNVNALELDDSALYLCATHRGHMNTEAFFGQGTRLTVV.

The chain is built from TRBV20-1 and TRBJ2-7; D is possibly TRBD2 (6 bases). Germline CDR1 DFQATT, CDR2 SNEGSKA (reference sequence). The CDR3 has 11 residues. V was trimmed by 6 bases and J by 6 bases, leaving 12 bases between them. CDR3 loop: CSARLGSEQYF. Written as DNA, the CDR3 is TGCAGTGCCAGACTAGGAAGCGAGCAGTACTTC.

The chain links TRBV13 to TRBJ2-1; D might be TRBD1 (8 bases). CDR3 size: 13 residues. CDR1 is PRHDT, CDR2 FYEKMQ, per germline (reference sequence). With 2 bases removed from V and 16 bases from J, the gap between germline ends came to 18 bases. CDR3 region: CASSLFRTGRDFF. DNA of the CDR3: TGTGCCAGCAGCTTATTCAGGACAGGGAGGGATTTCTTC.

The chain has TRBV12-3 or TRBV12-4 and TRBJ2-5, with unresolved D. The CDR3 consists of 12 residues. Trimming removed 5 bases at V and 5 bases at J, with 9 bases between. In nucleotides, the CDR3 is TGTGCCAGCAGTATGGGCCGGGAGACCCAGTACTTC. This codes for CASSMGRETQYF.

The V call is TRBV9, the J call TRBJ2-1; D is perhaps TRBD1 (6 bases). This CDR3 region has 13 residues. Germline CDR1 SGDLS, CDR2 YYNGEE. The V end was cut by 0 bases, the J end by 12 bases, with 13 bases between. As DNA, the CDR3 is TGTGCCAGCAGCGTAGGGGGGCCGGCGAGGCAGTTCTTC. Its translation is CASSVGGPARQFF.

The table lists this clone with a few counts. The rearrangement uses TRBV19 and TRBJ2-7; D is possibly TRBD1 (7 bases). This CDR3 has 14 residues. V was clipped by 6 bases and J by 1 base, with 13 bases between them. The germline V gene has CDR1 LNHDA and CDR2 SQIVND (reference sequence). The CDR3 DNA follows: TGTGCCAGTAGATCAGGGGGGCAGTCCTACGAGCAGTACTTC. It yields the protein CASRSGGQSYEQYF.

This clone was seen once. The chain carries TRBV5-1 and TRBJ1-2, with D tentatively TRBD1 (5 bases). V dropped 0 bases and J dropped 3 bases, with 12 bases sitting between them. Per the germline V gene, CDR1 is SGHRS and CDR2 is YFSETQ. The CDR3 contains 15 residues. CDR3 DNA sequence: TGCGCCAGCAGCTTGGCCGGGGGTTGGGACTATGGCTACACCTTC. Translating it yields CASSLAGGWDYGYTF.

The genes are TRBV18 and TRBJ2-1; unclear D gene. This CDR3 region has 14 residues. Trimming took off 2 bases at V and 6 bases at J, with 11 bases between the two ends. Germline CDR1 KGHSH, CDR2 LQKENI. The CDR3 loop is CASSPGGSGNEQFF. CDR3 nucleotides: TGTGCCAGCTCACCAGGTGGCTCAGGCAATGAGCAGTTCTTC.

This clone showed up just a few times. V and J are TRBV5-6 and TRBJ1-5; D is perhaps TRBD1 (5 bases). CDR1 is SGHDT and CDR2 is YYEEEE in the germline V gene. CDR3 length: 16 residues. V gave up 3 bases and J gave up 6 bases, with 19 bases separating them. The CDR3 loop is CASSWGTQGGGQPQHF. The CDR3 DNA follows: TGTGCCAGCAGCTGGGGAACTCAGGGCGGCGGTCAGCCCCAGCATTTT.

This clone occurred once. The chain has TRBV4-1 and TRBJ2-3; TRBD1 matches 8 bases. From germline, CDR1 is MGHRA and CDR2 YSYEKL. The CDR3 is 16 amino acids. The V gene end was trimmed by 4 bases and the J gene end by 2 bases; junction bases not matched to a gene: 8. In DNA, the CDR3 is TGCGCCAGCAGCCCAGAAGGGACAGGCGTCACAGATACGCAGTATTTT. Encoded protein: CASSPEGTGVTDTQYF.

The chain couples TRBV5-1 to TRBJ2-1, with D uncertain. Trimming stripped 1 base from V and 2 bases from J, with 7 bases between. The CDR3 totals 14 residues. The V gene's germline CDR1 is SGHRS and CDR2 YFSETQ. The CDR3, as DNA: TGCGCCAGCAGCTTGTCCAGGCCCTACAATGAGCAGTTCTTC. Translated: CASSLSRPYNEQFF. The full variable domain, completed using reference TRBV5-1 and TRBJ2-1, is KAGVTQTPRYLIKTRGQQVTLSCSPISGHRSVSWYQQTPGQGLQFLFEYFSETQRNKGNFPGRFSGRQFSNSRSEMNVSTLELGDSALYLCASSLSRPYNEQFFGPGTRLTVL.

The CDR3 loop reads CASSFTRSYGYTF. CDR3 sequence (DNA): TGTGCCAGCAGTTTCACTAGGAGCTATGGCTACACCTTC. The chain combines TRBV7-8 with TRBJ1-2; D is ambiguous. The germline gives CDR1 SGHVS, CDR2 FQNEAQ. The CDR3 length is 13 residues. V lost 6 bases and J lost 4, with 12 bases in between.

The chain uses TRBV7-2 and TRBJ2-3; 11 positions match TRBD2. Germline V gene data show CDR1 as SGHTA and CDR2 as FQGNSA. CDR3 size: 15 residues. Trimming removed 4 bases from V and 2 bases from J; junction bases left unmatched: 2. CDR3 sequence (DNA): TGTGCCAGCAGCTCTAGCGGGGGGATCACAGATACGCAGTATTTT. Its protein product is CASSSSGGITDTQYF.